The 15 T cell receptor beta chains listed next were all sequenced from one sample in a study of blood T cell repertoires in COVID-19. Generated by immunoSEQ multiplex PCR, the TCRdb table keeps only in-frame clones and is missing some. The profile shows under 140,000 clones, less than 75% of them singletons. The sample taken for sequencing was peripheral blood. These receptors were collected from a woman aged 55 to 70 with acute or convalescent COVID-19.

This sequence joins TRBV19 and TRBJ2-5, with 8 positions matching TRBD1. The germline gives CDR1 LNHDA, CDR2 SQIVND (reference sequence). V dropped 9 bases and J dropped 4; count of bases not matched to a gene: 7. The CDR3 runs 13 residues. Written as DNA, the CDR3 is TGTGCCAGCAGGGGGCTTACGGGAGAGACCCAGTACTTC. Translated: CASRGLTGETQYF.

The chain joins TRBV5-6 to TRBJ1-1; no definite D call. This CDR3 comprises 12 residues. V shed 0 bases and J shed 5 bases, with 5 bases lying between them. In germline, CDR1 is SGHDT, CDR2 YYEEEE. In DNA, the CDR3 is TGTGCCAGCAGCTTGGCGACAACTGAAGCTTTCTTT. Translating it yields CASSLATTEAFF.

The chain carries TRBV10-3 and TRBJ2-2, with 13 bases lining up with TRBD2. The CDR3 is 16 residues long. Per the germline V gene, CDR1 is ENHRY and CDR2 is SYGVKD. Unmatched junction bases numbered 7, after V lost 10 bases and J lost 2 bases. The CDR3 coding sequence is TGTGCCACTAAGGGGACTAGCGGGATTAACACCGGGGAGCTGTTTTTT. Protein sequence: CATKGTSGINTGELFF.

This clone was counted between two and nine times. The rearrangement links TRBV10-2 to TRBJ2-7; D uncertain. With 3 bases removed from V and 3 bases from J, the gap between germline ends came to 6 bases. The CDR3 has 12 amino acids. The germline CDR1 and CDR2 sequences are WSHSY and SAAADI. The CDR3 sequence is CASSDSIYEQYF. CDR3 nucleotide sequence: TGCGCCAGCAGTGATTCTATCTACGAGCAGTACTTC.

This rearrangement joins TRBV2 to TRBJ2-7, with 10 nucleotides matching TRBD1. The length of the CDR3 is 14 residues. The germline gives CDR1 SNHLY, CDR2 FYNNEI. V lost 6 bases and J lost 7; bases outside the gene matches: 9. The chain's CDR3 is CASSRDRGLKEQYF. In nucleotides, the CDR3 is TGTGCCAGCAGCCGGGACAGGGGATTGAAGGAGCAGTACTTC.

The chain couples TRBV5-6 to TRBJ1-5; no definite D call. Germline V gene sequence: CDR1 SGHDT, CDR2 YYEEEE. The V end lost 1 base, the J end lost 2 bases, and 10 bases lay between the germline ends. CDR3 size: 15 residues. The CDR3 sequence is CASSLRREGNQPQHF. CDR3 sequence (DNA): TGTGCCAGCAGCTTGCGACGGGAGGGCAATCAGCCCCAGCATTTT.

In this sample, this clone turned up once. The V call is TRBV3-1 (or the pseudogene TRBV3-2), the J call TRBJ2-3; TRBD1 is a possible D gene (5 bases). Trimming took off 3 bases at V and 0 bases at J, with 13 bases between the two ends. CDR1 LGHDT and CDR2 YNNKEL come from the germline V gene (reference sequence). CDR3 length: 16 residues. CDR3 DNA sequence: TGTGCCAGCAGCCATCCCTTGACAGAAAGCACAGATACGCAGTATTTT. Translation gives CASSHPLTESTDTQYF.

This clone was detected a few times. The gene calls are TRBV7-9 and TRBJ1-4; D is perhaps TRBD1 (5 bases). The CDR3 is 16 residues long. Germline lookup yields CDR1 SEHNR and CDR2 FQNEAQ (reference sequence). V lost 1 base and J 2 bases, leaving 11 bases between the germline ends. CDR3 loop: CASSLGRGATNEKLFF. The DNA for the CDR3 is TGTGCCAGCAGCTTAGGGAGGGGAGCGACTAATGAAAAACTGTTTTTT.

J is TRBJ1-3 and V is TRBV28; D possibly corresponds to TRBD1 (6 bases). Germline lookup yields CDR1 MDHEN and CDR2 SYDVKM. There are 12 residues in the CDR3. Trimming pared 7 bases from V and 4 bases from J, leaving 8 bases between. The CDR3 is CASNTGGNTIYF. The CDR3 nucleotides read TGTGCCAGCAACACAGGGGGAAACACCATATATTTT.

The chain links TRBV3-1 (or the pseudogene TRBV3-2) to TRBJ1-6; tentatively, D is TRBD1 (5 bases). Germline V gene sequence: CDR1 LGHDT, CDR2 YNNKEL (reference sequence). The length of the CDR3 is 15 residues. The V end lost 0 bases, the J end lost 13 bases, and 16 bases lay between the germline ends. The CDR3 here is CASSQDSRANAPLHF. CDR3 bases: TGTGCCAGCAGCCAAGATAGCAGGGCGAACGCCCCCCTCCACTTT.

The CDR3 bases are TGTGCCAGCAGCCAATCTAGCGGGGGGAAAGAGACCCAGTACTTC. Protein product: CASSQSSGGKETQYF. This chain connects TRBV14 to TRBJ2-5; 11 positions agree with TRBD2. Unmatched junction bases numbered 2, after V lost 2 bases and J lost 3 bases. The CDR3 consists of 15 residues. Germline-derived CDR1 and CDR2 are SGHDN and FVKESK.

The chain combines TRBV12-1 with TRBJ2-5; the DNA was not used to check the table's D call, TRBD2. TRBV12-1 is a known pseudogene. This CDR3 has 11 residues. CDR3 sequence (DNA): TGTGCCAGCAGCCGTCGGGAGACCCAGTACTTC. Its protein is CASSRRETQYF.

The chain joins TRBV3-1 (or the pseudogene TRBV3-2) to TRBJ1-1; D remains unclear. V lost 4 bases and J 4 bases, leaving 13 bases between the germline ends. The V gene's germline CDR1 is LGHDT and CDR2 YNNKEL (reference sequence). CDR3 size: 14 residues. CDR3 DNA: TGTGCCAGCAGCCTTTCGGGAGCGGCCACTGAAGCTTTCTTT. It is translated as CASSLSGAATEAFF.

This clone has only one observation. The chain joins TRBV6-1 to TRBJ2-5; 7 positions match TRBD2. Germline V CDR1 and CDR2: MNHNS, SASEGT. The CDR3 totals 16 residues. Trimming at V came to 4 bases and at J to 1 base, leaving 9 bases not matched to a gene. The CDR3 DNA sequence: TGTGCCAGCAGTGCCCGTCCCCTAGCGGCCCAAGAGACCCAGTACTTC. Translated: CASSARPLAAQETQYF.

The chain uses TRBV21-1 and TRBJ2-7; the table's D call, TRBD1, was not checked against the DNA. TRBV21-1 is designated a pseudogene. The CDR3 has 21 amino acids. The CDR3 DNA reads TGTGCCAGCAGCAAAGAACACCCGACCGATCCCTCAGGGGTTGTGAGTAGCGAGCAGTACTTC. Translation: CASSKEHPTDPSGVVSSEQYF.